The following is a T cell receptor beta chain sequence with its context. The antigen remains undetermined. These data belong to a study of cytomegalovirus exposure and HLA in healthy donors. It was with 60 Vbeta and 13 Jbeta primers that the PCR ran. TCRdb keeps only in-frame clones here, not all; method: immunoSEQ multiplex PCR. The sample shows around 170,000 clones, 65% to 85% of them seen only once. The V and J ends lost 5 bases and 1 base respectively, with 20 bases between them. The CDR3 length is 18 residues. The germline CDR1 and CDR2 sequences are LNHDA and SQIVND (reference sequence). Whole-study findings and limits: Follow-up analysis found HLA locus-dependent TCR association rates, highest for DRB1 and lowest for HLA-C. As a later analysis showed, a missense DCLRE1C variant was linked to trimming of TCR beta V- and J-genes.

This chain uses TRBV19 with TRBJ2-2; weak D call: TRBD2 (6 bases). Material: PBMCs. The TCR originated in a woman aged 45 to 65 in good health and CMV-seropositive. CDR3 sequence reads: CASSPTHGTFRNTGELFF. CDR3 sequence (DNA): TGTGCCAGTAGTCCCACCCACGGGACTTTCCGGAACACCGGGGAGCTGTTTTTT.